Listed below are T cell receptor beta chains from one sample, sequenced in a study of T cells in localized non-small cell lung cancer. Clones were read by immunoSEQ multiplex PCR, and TCRdb kept only the in-frame ones, dropping some. The sample lists about 77,000 clones; 88% were seen once. Specimen: peripheral blood, collected before any cancer treatment. These receptors were obtained from a woman aged 35 to 70 with stage I squamous cell lung carcinoma. Each CDR3 is given with its conserved first and last residue. The order of the fields is CDR3 DNA, CDR3 protein, J gene, V gene, clone size, D gene. The D gene is left open where the match is weak. Size tells how often a clone was seen (once, few, many) or the class of an expanded clone, and some rows leave it out.

CDR3nt: TGCGCCAGCAGCGCAGGGACTGGCACAGATACGCAGTATTTT; CDR3aa: CASSAGTGTDTQYF; j_gene: TRBJ2-3; v_gene: TRBV5-1; abundance: once; d_gene: .
CDR3nt: TGCGCCAGCAGCCTATGGACGCCGGGGGATGAGCAGTTCTTC; CDR3aa: CASSLWTPGDEQFF; j_gene: TRBJ2-1; v_gene: TRBV5-1; abundance: .; d_gene: .
CDR3nt: TGTGCCAGCAGTTACGACAGGGTTTCTGGAAACACCATATATTTT; CDR3aa: CASSYDRVSGNTIYF; j_gene: TRBJ1-3; v_gene: TRBV6-5; abundance: .; d_gene: TRBD1
CDR3nt: TGTGCCAGCAGCCAAGATCTAGTCCCCCTACTCCGCAAATACCAAGAGACCCAGTACTTC; CDR3aa: CASSQDLVPLLRKYQETQYF; j_gene: TRBJ2-5; v_gene: TRBV4-2; abundance: .; d_gene: .
CDR3nt: TGTGCCAGCAGCGCACAGGGAACCGACTATGGCTACACCTTC; CDR3aa: CASSAQGTDYGYTF; j_gene: TRBJ1-2; v_gene: TRBV9; abundance: .; d_gene: .
CDR3nt: TGTGCCAGTCAGGCGGAGATGTACAATGAGCAGTTCTTC; CDR3aa: CASQAEMYNEQFF; j_gene: TRBJ2-1; v_gene: TRBV19; abundance: .; d_gene: .
CDR3nt: TGTGCCTGGTGCTTGGCAGGCGCCAGCTCCTATAATTCACCCCTCCACTTT; CDR3aa: CAWCLAGASSYNSPLHF; j_gene: TRBJ1-6; v_gene: TRBV30; abundance: .; d_gene: .
CDR3nt: TGTGCCAGTAGTCTCTTGACCCGAGACAGGACTAAGCACTTT; CDR3aa: CASSLLTRDRTKHF; j_gene: TRBJ1-6; v_gene: TRBV19; abundance: .; d_gene: .
CDR3nt: TGTGCCAGCAGCCCGTATTCTAGCGGGGGGGCCGGCGATGAGCAGTTCTTC; CDR3aa: CASSPYSSGGAGDEQFF; j_gene: TRBJ2-1; v_gene: TRBV4-2; abundance: .; d_gene: TRBD2
CDR3nt: TGTGCCAGCAGGGACGGTCAAGTTAATGAAAAACTGTTTTTT; CDR3aa: CASRDGQVNEKLFF; j_gene: TRBJ1-4; v_gene: TRBV25-1; abundance: .; d_gene: .
CDR3nt: TGCGCCAGCGCCCTAGGGGAGGGGCCGTACAATGAGCAGTTCTTC; CDR3aa: CASALGEGPYNEQFF; j_gene: TRBJ2-1; v_gene: TRBV5-1; abundance: .; d_gene: TRBD2
CDR3nt: TGTGCCAGCAGCCTCACCCGGACTGAAGCTTTCTTT; CDR3aa: CASSLTRTEAFF; j_gene: TRBJ1-1; v_gene: TRBV5-5; abundance: .; d_gene: .
CDR3nt: TGTGCCAGCAGTGTTTCTTCTAGAAAACTGTTTTTT; CDR3aa: CASSVSSRKLFF; j_gene: TRBJ1-4; v_gene: TRBV6-1; abundance: .; d_gene: .
CDR3nt: TGTGCCAGCAGCTTGTCAAAGGGTGTATTCGATGAGCAGTTCTTC; CDR3aa: CASSLSKGVFDEQFF; j_gene: TRBJ2-1; v_gene: TRBV7-2; abundance: .; d_gene: .
CDR3nt: TGTGCCAGCAGCTTGGGTAATCCCGCTGAAGCTTTCTTT; CDR3aa: CASSLGNPAEAFF; j_gene: TRBJ1-1; v_gene: TRBV5-4; abundance: .; d_gene: .
CDR3nt: TGTGCCAGCAGTGGGGGACAGCCCCAGCATTTT; CDR3aa: CASSGGQPQHF; j_gene: TRBJ1-5; v_gene: TRBV2; abundance: once; d_gene: .
CDR3nt: TGTGCCAGCAGCTACCTCCACGGGGCCCAAGAGACCCAGTACTTC; CDR3aa: CASSYLHGAQETQYF; j_gene: TRBJ2-5; v_gene: TRBV7-2; abundance: .; d_gene: .
CDR3nt: TGTGCCATCAGTGATTTCTCAGGGGGCACTAATGAAAAACTGTTTTTT; CDR3aa: CAISDFSGGTNEKLFF; j_gene: TRBJ1-4; v_gene: TRBV10-3; abundance: few; d_gene: TRBD1
CDR3nt: TGTGCCAGCAGCAGGGGGTGGCAGGTCGAAGTAGGCTACACCTTC; CDR3aa: CASSRGWQVEVGYTF; j_gene: TRBJ1-2; v_gene: TRBV2; abundance: .; d_gene: TRBD1
CDR3nt: TGTGCCAGCAGCGGTAGGGGTGGACAGCCCCAGCATTTT; CDR3aa: CASSGRGGQPQHF; j_gene: TRBJ1-5; v_gene: TRBV5-6; abundance: .; d_gene: .
CDR3nt: TGTGCCAGCAGTGAAGGAATCTTAATCTATGGCTACACCTTC; CDR3aa: CASSEGILIYGYTF; j_gene: TRBJ1-2; v_gene: TRBV6-1; abundance: .; d_gene: .
CDR3nt: TGTGCCAGCAGCGTTGGGCAGTACACAGATACGCAGTATTTT; CDR3aa: CASSVGQYTDTQYF; j_gene: TRBJ2-3; v_gene: TRBV9; abundance: .; d_gene: .
CDR3nt: TGCGCCAGCAGCTTGAGAGCGGACAGGCCCACAGATACGCAGTATTTT; CDR3aa: CASSLRADRPTDTQYF; j_gene: TRBJ2-3; v_gene: TRBV5-1; abundance: .; d_gene: TRBD1
CDR3nt: TGCGCCAGCACTCCGTTAGCGAGGACTGAAGCTTTCTTT; CDR3aa: CASTPLARTEAFF; j_gene: TRBJ1-1; v_gene: TRBV10-2; abundance: .; d_gene: .
CDR3nt: TGTGCCAGCAGCTTACAGGGGACTGGCTACACCTTC; CDR3aa: CASSLQGTGYTF; j_gene: TRBJ1-2; v_gene: TRBV7-6; abundance: once; d_gene: .
CDR3nt: TGTGCCAGCAGTAAAACCGGGACAGGGGGCCTAGATGGCTACACCTTC; CDR3aa: CASSKTGTGGLDGYTF; j_gene: TRBJ1-2; v_gene: TRBV27; abundance: .; d_gene: TRBD1